This T cell receptor (beta chain) was retrieved from a study of identical twins. Study-wide points: Beta clonotypes that were abundant in cord blood contained fewer insertions, a pattern absent from memory repertoires. Donors were not followed over many years; analysis was cross-sectional. Models underestimated TCR alpha sharing (out-of-frame) in monozygotic twins.

Trimming left V 0 bases short and J 0 bases short, with 14 bases between. The CDR3 is 17 amino acids. Germline V lookup: CDR1 MGHRA, CDR2 YSYEKL. TCRdb passed the 5' RACE reads through MiXCR, listing each CDR3 protein once. The table has hundreds of thousands of distinct CDR3 sequences, 8.5% to 9% seen once; the top ten hold 0.8% to 1%. This clonotype was counted only a few times. The antigen remains undetermined. These data also featured in a second study, about yellow fever vaccine responses in identical twins.

Sequenced: PBMCs. This chain joins TRBV4-1 and TRBJ1-1; D unresolved. The receptor's source is a woman under 30 in good health. The CDR3 DNA is TGCGCCAGCAGCCAAGAGGCCGCAGTGTTCATGAACACTGAAGCTTTCTTT. Its translation is CASSQEAAVFMNTEAFF.